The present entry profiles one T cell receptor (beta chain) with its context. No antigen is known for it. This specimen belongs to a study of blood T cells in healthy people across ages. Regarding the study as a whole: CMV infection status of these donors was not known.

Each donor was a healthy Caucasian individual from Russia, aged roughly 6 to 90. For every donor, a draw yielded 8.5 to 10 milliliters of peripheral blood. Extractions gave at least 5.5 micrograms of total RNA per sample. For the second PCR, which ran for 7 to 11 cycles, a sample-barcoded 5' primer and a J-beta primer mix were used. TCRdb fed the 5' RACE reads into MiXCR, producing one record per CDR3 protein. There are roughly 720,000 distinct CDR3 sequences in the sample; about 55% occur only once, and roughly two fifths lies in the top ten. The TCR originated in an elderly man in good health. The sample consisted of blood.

CDR3 residues: CASSLELLNYGYTF. The CDR3 nucleotides read TGTGCCAGCAGCTTAGAGCTCTTAAACTATGGCTACACCTTC. This chain joins TRBV11-2 and TRBJ1-2; D gene unclear. The germline CDR1 and CDR2 sequences are SGHAT and FQNNGV. The V end was cut by 0 bases, the J end by 2 bases, with 7 bases between. This CDR3 comprises 14 residues. The full variable domain, with the rest looked up from reference TRBV11-2 and TRBJ1-2, is EAGVAQSPRYKIIEKRQSVAFWCNPISGHATLYWYQQILGQGPKLLIQFQNNGVVDDSQLPKDRFSAERLKGVDSTLKIQPAKLEDSAVYLCASSLELLNYGYTFGSGTRLTVV.